This TCR beta chain emerged from a study of tumor-infiltrating lymphocytes in primary liver carcinoma. Constant-region priming of approximately 500 ng total RNA yielded TCR beta cDNA. Three nested multiplex PCR rounds, a slightly modified ARM-PCR method, built the TCR beta libraries. Primers for the first two PCR rounds were TRBV1-TRBV30 forward primers and a C-beta reverse primer (roughly 10 cycles per round). From the multiplex PCR reads, TCRdb called clonotypes with MiXCR, one entry per CDR3 protein. The sample holds nearly 200,000 distinct CDR3 sequences, less than 65% seen once. Unsorted whole blood yielded blood RNA, and germline DNA was extracted as well. Surgery was preceded by the collection of roughly 3.9 milliliters of peripheral blood. A note on this clonotype: Being one base from a much bigger clone, this may be a read error.

V lost 4 bases to trimming and J lost 9 bases; unmatched junction nucleotides: 13. The length of the CDR3 is 16 residues. Germline V gives CDR1 SQVTM, CDR2 ANQGSEA. Source material: peripheral blood. The chain joins TRBV29-1 to TRBJ2-5; 14 bases are shared with TRBD2. The receptor was isolated from a woman in her sixties or seventies with primary liver carcinoma and hepatitis B virus infection. The CDR3 DNA reads TGCAGCGTTGGGGGACTAGCGGGAGTGCTCTTGGAGGCCCAGTACTTC. It specifies CSVGGLAGVLLEAQYF. The complete variable domain, with remaining parts taken from reference TRBV29-1 and TRBJ2-5, reads SAVISQKPSRDICQRGTSLTIQCQVDSQVTMMFWYRQQPGQSLTLIATANQGSEATYESGFVIDKFPISRPNLTFSTLTVSNMSPEDSSIYLCSVGGLAGVLLEAQYFGPGTRLLVL.